This T cell receptor beta chain was retrieved from a study of blood T cell repertoires in COVID-19. Across the whole study: The samples span acute and convalescent COVID-19 from the United States, Italy and Spain.

Per the study methods: Estimated nucleated cell counts came from reference gene primer amplification. TCRdb's copy holds only in-frame clones and misses some; the assay was immunoSEQ multiplex PCR. V and J calls and clone size follow that table, whereas D and trimming were derived from the DNA. The sample has 55,000 to 85,000 clones; approximately 77% are singletons. The clonotype was recovered from a woman in her seventies with acute or convalescent COVID-19. Sequencing input: peripheral blood.

CDR3 in DNA: TGCGCCAGCAGCGCATACAGGGGGAACACTGAAGCTTTCTTT. Protein: CASSAYRGNTEAFF. V usage is TRBV4-3 and J usage is TRBJ1-1, with 7 bases aligning to TRBD1. J was trimmed by 1 base and V by 5 bases; bases with no gene match: 4. This CDR3 spans 14 amino acids. Per the germline V gene, CDR1 is LGHNA and CDR2 is YSLEER.